This T cell receptor (beta chain) was recorded in a study of cytomegalovirus exposure and HLA in healthy donors. The PCR ran on 60 Vbeta and 13 Jbeta primers. Authors' methods: A later analysis counted approximately 80 million unique TCR beta chains, 9.5 million to 13 million shared. This table comes from immunoSEQ multiplex PCR, and its TCRdb copy is limited to in-frame clones, with some not included. The V and J calls and clone size were taken over from that table, and D and trimming were inferred from the DNA. The sample holds around 200,000 clones, 85% seen once. This CDR3 region has 19 residues. The J segment lost 6 bases and the V segment lost 0 bases, leaving 17 bases of the junction unmatched. Germline V lookup: CDR1 MGHRA, CDR2 YSYEKL.

This receptor was identified in a woman aged 50 to 60 in good health and CMV-seronegative. Sequencing input: PBMCs. The chain recombines TRBV4-1 with TRBJ2-5, with TRBD2 matching 9 bases. The CDR3 region has the DNA TGCGCCAGCAGCCAAGATTGGAGGAGACTAGCGGATTTCAAGAAGACCCAGTACTTC. Its protein is CASSQDWRRLADFKKTQYF.